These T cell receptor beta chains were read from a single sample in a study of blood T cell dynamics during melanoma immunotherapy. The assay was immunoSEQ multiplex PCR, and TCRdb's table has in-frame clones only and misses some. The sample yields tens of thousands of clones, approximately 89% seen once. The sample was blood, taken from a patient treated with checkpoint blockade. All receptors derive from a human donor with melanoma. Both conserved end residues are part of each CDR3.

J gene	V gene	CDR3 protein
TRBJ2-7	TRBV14	CASSHTYRGGYEQYF
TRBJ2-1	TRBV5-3	CARSSSSGTPLNEQFF
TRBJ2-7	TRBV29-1	CSVRGSSYEQYF
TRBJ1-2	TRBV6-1	CASSENRYGYTF
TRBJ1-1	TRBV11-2	CASSLNGAEAFF
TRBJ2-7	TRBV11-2	CASSAYRGRSYEQYF
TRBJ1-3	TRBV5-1	CASSFDVSGNTIYF
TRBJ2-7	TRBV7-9	CASSLVLGPEQYF
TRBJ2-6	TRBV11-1	CASSSPRTGLHSGANVLTF
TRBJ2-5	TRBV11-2	CASTRLEETQYF
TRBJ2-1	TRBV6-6	CASSDHRELGFF
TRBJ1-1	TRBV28	CASRRDRVNTEAFF
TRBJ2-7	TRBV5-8	CASSEGQGSSYYEQYF
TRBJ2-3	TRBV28	CASKTGGTDTQYF
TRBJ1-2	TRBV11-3	CASNVTGGNYGYTF
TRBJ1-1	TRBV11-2	CASSSIKGTAGTEAFF
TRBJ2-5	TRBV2	CASSLLAGGQETQYF
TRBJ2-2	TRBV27	CASREKGNRRAGELFF
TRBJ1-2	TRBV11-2	CASSLAAGLYGYTF
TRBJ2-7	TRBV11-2	CASSDPGQVSYEQYF
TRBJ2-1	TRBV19	CASSGRKTSATVNEQFF
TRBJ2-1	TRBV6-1	CASSDLTGTAPLNEQFF
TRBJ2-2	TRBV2	CASQRDRTGELFF
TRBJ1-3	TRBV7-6	CASSPTDRPFSGNTIYF
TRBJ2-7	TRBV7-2	CASSPQPRGGYEQYF
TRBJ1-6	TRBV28	CASRWGVPFYNSPLHF
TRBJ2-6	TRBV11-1	CASSFFTYSGANVLTF
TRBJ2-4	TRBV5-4	CASSLLAGGPIQYF
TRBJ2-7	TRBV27	CASSNRETNYEQYF
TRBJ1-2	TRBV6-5	CASGPPGQPVYGYTF
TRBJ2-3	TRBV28	CASSPYVAPSTDTQYF
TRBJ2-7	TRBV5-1	CASSLATGGSYEQYF
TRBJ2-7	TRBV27	CASRAPDRGLFYEQYF
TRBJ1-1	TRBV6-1	CASSKTGADTEAFF
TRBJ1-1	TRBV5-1	CASSSPFREGTEAFF
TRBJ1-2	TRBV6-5	CASSRTWPEPSPYTF
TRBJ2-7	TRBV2	CASSDGFHYEQYF
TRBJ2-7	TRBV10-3	CAIRGTGTHEQYF
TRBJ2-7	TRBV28	CATVGSTSSYEQYF
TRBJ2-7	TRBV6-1	CASSQSARLEQYF
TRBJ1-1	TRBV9	CASSVAPLNTEAFF
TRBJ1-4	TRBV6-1	CASSDSPRTNEKLFF
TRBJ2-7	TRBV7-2	CASNIRGEQYF
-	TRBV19	CASTNLVAGGRHEQYF
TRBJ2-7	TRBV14	CASSLRRTGNYEQYF
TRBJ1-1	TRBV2	CASRRRQGNIEAFF